This TCR beta chain was recorded in a study of Ad26.COV2.S vaccination and SARS-CoV-2 variants. Findings and limits, study-wide: Spike-specific CD8+ and CD4+ T cell responses reportedly showed substantial breadth after vaccination. TCR breadth and depth analyses may have underestimated total T cell responses.

The V gene lost 3 bases and the J gene lost 7 bases, with 19 bases spanning the gap. This CDR3 has 16 residues. CDR1 and CDR2 from the germline V gene are SGHNT and YYREEE (reference sequence). Produced via immunoSEQ multiplex PCR; TCRdb's table is partial and in-frame only. The data hold hundreds of thousands of clones, with about 87% observed a single time. The treatment here: 15 to 20 received Ad26.COV2.S at low or high dose, single or two shots; roughly five received placebo; per-sample allocation not given. Repertoires come from day 63 after the first vaccine or placebo injection. Details on this clone: The antigen is not known.

V gene TRBV5-4 combines with J gene TRBJ1-4; possibly TRBD1 for D (5 bases). The sample in question was peripheral blood, obtained in a trial of Ad26.COV2.S vaccine versus placebo. The receptor's source is a person between 18 and 59 years old who received the Ad26.COV2.S COVID-19 vaccine or a placebo. CDR3 protein: CASSSDLGGGSEKLFF. CDR3 in DNA: TGTGCCAGCAGCTCCGACCTTGGGGGGGGGTCTGAAAAACTGTTTTTT.